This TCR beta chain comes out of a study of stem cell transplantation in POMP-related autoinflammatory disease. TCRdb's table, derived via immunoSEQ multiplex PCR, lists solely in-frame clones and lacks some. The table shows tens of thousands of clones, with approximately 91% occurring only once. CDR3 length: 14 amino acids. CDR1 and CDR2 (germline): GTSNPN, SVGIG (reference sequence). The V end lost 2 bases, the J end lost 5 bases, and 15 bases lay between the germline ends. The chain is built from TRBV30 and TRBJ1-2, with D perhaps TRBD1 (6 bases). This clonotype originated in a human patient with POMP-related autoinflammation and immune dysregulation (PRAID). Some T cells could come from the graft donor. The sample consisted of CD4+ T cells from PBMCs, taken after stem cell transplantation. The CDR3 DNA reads TGTGCCTGGAGTTTTAAGGGGGGTATTTATGGCTACACCTTC. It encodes CAWSFKGGIYGYTF.